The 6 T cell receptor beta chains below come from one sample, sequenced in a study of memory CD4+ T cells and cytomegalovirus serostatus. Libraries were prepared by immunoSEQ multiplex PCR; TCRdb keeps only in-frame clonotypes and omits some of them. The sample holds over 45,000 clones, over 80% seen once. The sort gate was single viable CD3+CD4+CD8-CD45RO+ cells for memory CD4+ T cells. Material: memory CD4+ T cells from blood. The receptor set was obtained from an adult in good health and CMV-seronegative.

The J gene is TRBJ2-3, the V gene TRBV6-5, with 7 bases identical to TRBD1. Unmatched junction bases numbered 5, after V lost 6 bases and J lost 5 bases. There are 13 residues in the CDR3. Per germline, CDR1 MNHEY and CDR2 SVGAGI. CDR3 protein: CASSSYRGDTQYF. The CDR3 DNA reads TGTGCCAGCAGCTCATACAGGGGAGATACGCAGTATTTT.

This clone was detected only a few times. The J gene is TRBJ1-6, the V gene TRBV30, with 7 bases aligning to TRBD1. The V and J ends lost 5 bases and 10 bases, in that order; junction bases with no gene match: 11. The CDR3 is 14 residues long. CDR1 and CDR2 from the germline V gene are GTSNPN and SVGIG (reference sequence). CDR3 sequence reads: CAWGQGGNRSPLHF. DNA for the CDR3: TGTGCCTGGGGTCAAGGGGGCAATCGCTCACCCCTCCACTTT.

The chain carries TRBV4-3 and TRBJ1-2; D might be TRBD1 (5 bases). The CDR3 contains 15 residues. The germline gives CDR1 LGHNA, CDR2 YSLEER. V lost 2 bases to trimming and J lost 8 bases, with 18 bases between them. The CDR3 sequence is CASSQSNRGSDGYTF. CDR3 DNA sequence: TGCGCCAGCAGCCAATCCAACCGGGGCTCTGACGGCTACACCTTC.

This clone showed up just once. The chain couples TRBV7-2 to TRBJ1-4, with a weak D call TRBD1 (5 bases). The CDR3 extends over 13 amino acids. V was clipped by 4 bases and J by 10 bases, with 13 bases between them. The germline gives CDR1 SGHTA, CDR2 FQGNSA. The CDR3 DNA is TGTGCCAGCAGCTCACAGGAGGCAGGAAAACTGTTTTTT. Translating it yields CASSSQEAGKLFF.

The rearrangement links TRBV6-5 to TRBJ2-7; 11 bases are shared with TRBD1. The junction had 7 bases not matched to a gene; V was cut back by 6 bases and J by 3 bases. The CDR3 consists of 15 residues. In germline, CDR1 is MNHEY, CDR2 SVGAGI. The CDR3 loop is CASSRGTGGFYEQYF. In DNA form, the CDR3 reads TGTGCCAGCAGCCGTGGGACAGGGGGATTCTACGAGCAGTACTTC.

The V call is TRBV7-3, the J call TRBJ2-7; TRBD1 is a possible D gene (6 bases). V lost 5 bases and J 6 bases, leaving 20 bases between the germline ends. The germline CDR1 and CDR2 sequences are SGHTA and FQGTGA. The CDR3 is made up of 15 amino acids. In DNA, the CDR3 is TGTGCCAGCAGCCACAGGGTCCCCGAGAGCGCCGAGCAGTACTTC. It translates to CASSHRVPESAEQYF.